Listed below are T cell receptor beta chains from one sample, sequenced in a study of blood T cell repertoires in COVID-19. Generated by immunoSEQ multiplex PCR, the TCRdb table keeps only in-frame clones and is missing some. Of a few hundred thousand clones in the sample, approximately 89% were seen once. The sample taken for sequencing was PBMCs or T cells enriched from blood (not recorded which). The receptors originated from a woman between 55 and 75 years old who had recovered from COVID-19. The CDR3 runs from the conserved cysteine through the conserved F or W. The D gene is left open where the match is weak. Clone size appears in some rows only: once, few, many, or a class for an expanded clone.

>.|TRBV30|TRBJ1-1|.
CAWSSRATEAFF
TGTGCCTGGAGTTCCAGGGCCACTGAAGCTTTCTTT
>TRBD1|TRBV7-9|TRBJ1-2|.
CASSTGGPYGYTF
TGTGCCAGCAGCACAGGGGGGCCCTATGGCTACACCTTC
>.|TRBV30|TRBJ2-7|.
CAWSVVAHSYEQYF
TGTGCCTGGAGTGTAGTGGCTCACTCCTACGAGCAGTACTTC
>TRBD1|TRBV19|TRBJ2-7|.
CASSPTGSSYEQYF
TGTGCCAGTAGCCCGACAGGGAGCTCCTACGAGCAGTACTTC
>.|TRBV9|TRBJ2-7|.
CASSVQEITPEQYF
TGTGCCAGCAGCGTTCAGGAAATAACCCCCGAGCAGTACTTC
>TRBD1|TRBV9|TRBJ2-2|.
CASIPKYDRGSAGELFF
TGTGCCAGCATTCCCAAATATGACAGGGGATCGGCCGGGGAGCTGTTTTTT
>.|TRBV4-1|TRBJ2-1|once
CASSQAQDSYNEQFF
TGCGCCAGCAGCCAAGCCCAGGACTCCTACAATGAGCAGTTCTTC
>.|TRBV7-3|TRBJ2-2|.
CASSFSGIVKTGELFF
TGTGCCAGCAGCTTCTCGGGGATCGTGAAGACCGGGGAGCTGTTTTTT
>.|TRBV29-1|TRBJ2-4|.
CSVEGWRGIQNIQYF
TGCAGCGTTGAAGGCTGGAGAGGGATCCAAAACATTCAGTACTTC
>.|TRBV5-1|TRBJ1-3|few
CASSPSLVSGNTIYF
TGCGCCAGCAGCCCCAGCCTAGTCTCTGGAAACACCATATATTTT
>.|TRBV7-3|TRBJ1-6|once
CASSSGEGRNSPLHF
TGTGCCAGCAGCTCCGGAGAGGGGAGGAATTCACCCCTCCACTTT
>TRBD1|TRBV9|TRBJ2-7|.
CASSQDAAGGYEQYF
TGTGCCAGCAGCCAAGATGCGGCAGGGGGATACGAGCAGTACTTC
>.|TRBV30|TRBJ2-1|.
CAWTTNSYNEQFF
TGTGCCTGGACTACCAACTCCTACAATGAGCAGTTCTTC
>TRBD1|TRBV28|TRBJ2-7|.
CASSLLGQSYEQYF
TGTGCCAGCAGTTTATTGGGACAGTCCTACGAGCAGTACTTC
>TRBD2|TRBV24-1|TRBJ2-7|.
CATSYRFLAGGPFEQYF
TGTGCCACCAGTTACAGATTTTTAGCGGGAGGGCCCTTCGAGCAGTACTTC
>.|TRBV4-1|TRBJ2-7|.
CASSQRLDPYEQYF
TGCGCCAGCAGCCAACGGCTAGATCCCTACGAGCAGTACTTC
>TRBD2|TRBV30|TRBJ2-3|.
CAWNRLATDTQYF
TGTGCCTGGAACCGACTAGCCACAGATACGCAGTATTTT
>.|TRBV11-3|TRBJ2-5|once
CASSLPFHEQEEGETQYF
TGTGCCAGCAGCCTACCGTTTCATGAGCAAGAGGAGGGAGAGACCCAGTACTTC
>TRBD1|TRBV6-6|TRBJ1-2|.
CASIRRTGLHPDAGGNYGYTF
TGTGCCAGCATTCGGCGGACGGGCCTCCACCCAGATGCAGGGGGGAACTATGGCTACACCTTC
>TRBD2|TRBV10-1|TRBJ2-2|.
CASEAGTSGTGELFF
TGCGCCAGCGAGGCCGGGACTAGCGGGACCGGGGAGCTGTTTTTT
>.|TRBV6-6|TRBJ1-6|once
CASRINQGRRSPLHF
TGTGCCAGCAGGATAAACCAGGGGCGACGGTCACCCCTCCACTTT
>TRBD2|TRBV5-1|TRBJ2-1|.
CASSFIAGASYNEQFF
TGCGCCAGCAGCTTTATAGCGGGAGCGTCCTACAATGAGCAGTTCTTC
>.|TRBV25-1|TRBJ1-1|.
CASSEYEGLNTEAFF
TGTGCCAGCAGTGAATACGAGGGATTGAACACTGAAGCTTTCTTT
>.|TRBV5-8|TRBJ1-4|.
CASSLVDARANEKLFF
TGTGCCAGCAGCTTGGTGGATGCCAGGGCGAATGAAAAACTGTTTTTT
>TRBD1|TRBV6-5|TRBJ2-2|.
CASGTGGFTGELFF
TGTGCCAGCGGGACAGGGGGTTTCACCGGGGAGCTGTTTTTT
>.|TRBV9|TRBJ2-3|.
CASSLGTDTQYF
TGTGCCAGCAGTCTCGGGACAGATACGCAGTATTTT
>.|TRBV7-3|TRBJ1-2|.
CASSPYHRRHYTF
TGTGCCAGCAGTCCATACCACCGCCGACATTACACCTTC
>.|TRBV9|TRBJ2-7|.
CASSGRDDNYEQYF
TGTGCCAGCAGCGGGAGGGACGACAACTACGAGCAGTACTTC
>.|TRBV27|TRBJ1-1|.
CASSSRGVSVAFF
TGTGCCAGCAGCTCGCGGGGGGTCTCGGTAGCTTTCTTT
>TRBD1|TRBV18|TRBJ1-4|.
CASSYDRVELFF
TGTGCCAGCTCATACGACAGGGTCGAACTGTTTTTT
>.|TRBV18|TRBJ1-1|.
CASSPLTGTEAFF
TGTGCCAGCTCACCTCTTACGGGGACTGAAGCTTTCTTT
>.|TRBV28|TRBJ1-2|.
CASTTEDTNYGYTF
TGTGCCAGCACCACTGAAGACACTAACTATGGCTACACCTTC
>.|TRBV5-1|TRBJ2-1|.
CASSLAQGGGYEQFF
TGCGCCAGCAGCTTGGCGCAGGGGGGTGGGTATGAGCAGTTCTTC
>.|TRBV2|TRBJ1-2|.
CASSEGQIYGYTF
TGTGCCAGCAGTGAAGGGCAGATCTATGGCTACACCTTC
>TRBD2|TRBV5-1|TRBJ2-3|.
CASSLGTSGSTDTQYF
TGCGCCAGCAGCTTGGGGACTAGCGGGAGCACAGATACGCAGTATTTT
>TRBD1|TRBV27|TRBJ1-1|.
CASSAQQGGTEAFF
TGTGCCAGCAGTGCGCAACAGGGGGGCACTGAAGCTTTCTTT
>.|TRBV19|TRBJ1-3|.
CASSKGAGNTIYF
TGTGCCAGTAGTAAGGGGGCTGGAAACACCATATATTTT
>.|TRBV7-2|TRBJ2-2|.
CASSLAWGLGGELFF
TGTGCCAGCAGCTTAGCGTGGGGGCTGGGCGGGGAGCTGTTTTTT
>.|TRBV7-2|TRBJ1-3|once
CASSLGRAGNTIYF
TGTGCCAGCAGCTTAGGCAGAGCGGGAAACACCATATATTTT
>TRBD1|TRBV28|TRBJ2-7|.
CASSSYRTGRGSEQYF
TGTGCCAGCAGTTCCTATCGGACAGGGAGAGGATCCGAGCAGTACTTC
>TRBD1|TRBV5-1|TRBJ2-7|.
CASSRGTGGHGEQYF
TGCGCCAGCAGCAGAGGGACAGGGGGTCACGGCGAGCAGTACTTC
>TRBD1|TRBV5-8|TRBJ2-3|.
CASSRTGASTDTQYF
TGTGCCAGCAGCAGAACAGGGGCGTCCACAGATACGCAGTATTTT
>.|TRBV25-1|TRBJ1-6|.
CASIYYNSPLHF
TGTGCCAGCATTTACTATAATTCACCCCTCCACTTT
>.|TRBV19|TRBJ1-1|few
CASSTGNTEAFF
TGTGCCAGTAGTACAGGGAACACTGAAGCTTTCTTT
>TRBD1|TRBV11-2|TRBJ2-3|.
CASRQGGGEDTQYF
TGTGCCAGCAGACAGGGGGGAGGAGAAGATACGCAGTATTTT
>.|TRBV19|TRBJ1-1|.
CASSMARGADTEAFF
TGTGCCAGTAGTATGGCTAGGGGCGCGGACACTGAAGCTTTCTTT
>.|TRBV6-5|TRBJ2-5|.
CASSYSAGTQETQYF
TGTGCCAGCAGTTACTCCGCAGGGACACAAGAGACCCAGTACTTC
>.|TRBV6-5|TRBJ1-2|.
CASSYGAGSYGYTF
TGTGCCAGCAGTTACGGCGCAGGAAGCTATGGCTACACCTTC
>TRBD1|TRBV5-1|TRBJ1-4|.
CASSLGTGEEKLFF
TGCGCCAGCAGCCTAGGGACAGGGGAAGAAAAACTGTTTTTT
>TRBD2|TRBV18|TRBJ2-3|.
CASSPPTGGPDTQYF
TGTGCCAGCTCACCACCGACGGGAGGTCCAGATACGCAGTATTTT
>TRBD1|TRBV7-6|TRBJ2-1|.
CASSSRDREYNEQFF
TGTGCCAGCAGCTCCCGGGACAGGGAGTACAATGAGCAGTTCTTC
>.|TRBV27|TRBJ1-6|.
CASSSPLEAYNSPLHF
TGTGCCAGCAGTTCACCCCTTGAGGCCTATAATTCACCCCTCCACTTT
>TRBD2|TRBV28|TRBJ2-5|.
CASSPTSGGVETQYF
TGTGCCAGCAGCCCGACTAGCGGGGGGGTAGAGACCCAGTACTTC
>.|TRBV7-3|TRBJ2-1|.
CASSFSASSYNEQFF
TGTGCCAGCAGCTTCAGCGCGAGCTCCTACAATGAGCAGTTCTTC
>.|TRBV6-6|TRBJ2-2|few
CASTRGPGGELFF
TGTGCCAGCACCCGAGGGCCCGGCGGGGAGCTGTTTTTT
>TRBD2|TRBV3-1/TRBV3-2|TRBJ2-1|.
CASSQLPPSSGGSSSYNEQFF
TGTGCCAGCAGCCAATTACCCCCATCAAGCGGGGGTTCGAGCTCCTACAATGAGCAGTTCTTC
>TRBD1|TRBV7-2|TRBJ1-4|.
CASSPRQGINEKLFF
TGTGCCAGCAGCCCCCGACAGGGAATAAATGAAAAACTGTTTTTT
>TRBD2|TRBV7-9|TRBJ2-2|.
CASSLASGRAVGELFF
TGTGCCAGCAGCTTAGCTAGCGGGAGGGCCGTCGGGGAGCTGTTTTTT